This T cell receptor beta chain stems from a study of PD-L1 blockade in urothelial cancer. Study results and caveats: A below-median TCR clonality in blood before treatment predicted better survival.

This CDR3 comprises 17 residues. J was trimmed by 0 bases and V by 5 bases; bases with no gene match: 11. Germline values: CDR1 MDHEN, CDR2 SYDVKM. The table came from immunoSEQ multiplex PCR; TCRdb's copy has only in-frame clones and leaves some out. Of 120,000 or so clones listed, around 86% are singletons. In the case of this clone: Antigen specificity is unknown.

Time point denoted: peripheral blood 6 weeks after treatment start. V and J are TRBV28 and TRBJ2-3; 7 positions match TRBD2. This clonotype originated in a man aged 50-59 years with urothelial cancer. The sequenced sample was PBMCs, obtained around atezolizumab (anti-PD-L1) treatment. The CDR3 region has the DNA TGTGCCAGCAGTGGTAGCGGGTGGGATGCTAGCACAGATACGCAGTATTTT. Its translation is CASSGSGWDASTDTQYF.